Following are 16 T cell receptor beta chains from one sample sequenced in a study of graft-versus-host responses after intestinal transplantation. Intraepithelial and lamina propria lymphocytes were freed from processed graft tissue. Method: immunoSEQ multiplex PCR; TCRdb's copy keeps in-frame clones and lacks some. The table shows more than 13,000 clones, with roughly two thirds occurring only once. The input for sequencing was ileum tissue, taken less than 700 days after intestinal transplantation. These receptors were taken from a human patient who received an intestinal transplant, so some T cells may come from the graft donor.

This clone has a handful of counts. This chain joins TRBV6-1 and TRBJ1-6, with D hard to call. Germline CDR1 MNHNS, CDR2 SASEGT. V was trimmed by 2 bases and J by 10 bases, leaving 15 bases between them. CDR3 size: 15 residues. The CDR3 sequence is CASSEMDGLRSPLHF. In DNA, the CDR3 is TGTGCCAGCAGTGAAATGGACGGACTGAGGTCACCCCTCCACTTT.

This clone occurred a few times. The chain joins TRBV9 to TRBJ2-5; TRBD2 matches 9 bases. V was pared by 3 bases and J by 5 bases, with 8 bases of the junction left unmatched. This CDR3 has 15 residues. CDR1 SGDLS and CDR2 YYNGEE come from the germline V gene. CDR3 sequence: CASSGSAGGAETQYF. The CDR3 coding sequence is TGTGCCAGCAGCGGCTCTGCGGGGGGGGCGGAGACCCAGTACTTC. The full variable domain, in which reference TRBV9 and TRBJ2-5 provide the parts outside the CDR3, is DSGVTQTPKHLITATGQRVTLRCSPRSGDLSVYWYQQSLDQGLQFLIQYYNGEERAKGNILERFSAQQFPDLHSELNLSSLELGDSALYFCASSGSAGGAETQYFGPGTRLLVL.

This chain connects TRBV5-1 to TRBJ2-1, with D unclear. CDR1 is SGHRS, CDR2 YFSETQ, per germline. V gave up 7 bases and J gave up 5 bases, with 13 bases separating them. The CDR3 runs to 13 residues. The CDR3 loop is CASSQNNNNEQFF. CDR3 sequence (DNA): TGCGCCAGCTCACAGAATAATAACAATGAGCAGTTCTTC. The variable domain in full, completed from reference TRBV5-1 and TRBJ2-1, reads KAGVTQTPRYLIKTRGQQVTLSCSPISGHRSVSWYQQTPGQGLQFLFEYFSETQRNKGNFPGRFSGRQFSNSRSEMNVSTLELGDSALYLCASSQNNNNEQFFGPGTRLTVL.

The rearrangement links TRBV4-1 to TRBJ1-2; TRBD1 aligns across 10 bases. The V and J ends lost 0 bases and 4 bases, in that order; junction bases with no gene match: 2. The CDR3 covers 15 residues. Germline V gene data show CDR1 as MGHRA and CDR2 as YSYEKL. CDR3 nucleotides: TGCGCCAGCAGCCAAGACGGGACAGGGGTCTATGGCTACACCTTC. It codes for CASSQDGTGVYGYTF.

The chain is built from TRBV6-5 and TRBJ2-7, with D perhaps TRBD1 (6 bases). The germline V gene encodes CDR1 MNHEY and CDR2 SVGAGI. The CDR3 is 15 residues long. The ends were cut back, 0 bases at V and 0 bases at J, with 9 bases in the middle. CDR3 in amino acids: CASSYSDSSSYEQYF. The CDR3 nucleotides read TGTGCCAGCAGTTACTCGGACAGCTCCTCCTACGAGCAGTACTTC.

The genes are TRBV2 and TRBJ1-5; D gene ambiguous. This CDR3 region has 13 residues. V lost 8 bases and J 1 base, leaving 9 bases between the germline ends. The germline gives CDR1 SNHLY, CDR2 FYNNEI. The CDR3 DNA reads as TGTGCCAGCGAGGGTGGGAGCAATCAGCCCCAGCATTTT. Protein: CASEGGSNQPQHF.

The rearrangement joins TRBV6-1 to TRBJ2-3; TRBD2 is a possible D gene (5 bases). V was shortened by 6 bases and J by 4 bases, with 11 bases between the two germline ends. Germline V gene sequence: CDR1 MNHNS, CDR2 SASEGT. CDR3 length: 13 amino acids. Written as DNA, the CDR3 is TGTGCCAGCAGCGCCCGGGGTCCAGATACGCAGTATTTT. Translation gives CASSARGPDTQYF.

J is TRBJ2-7 and V is TRBV27, with TRBD1 matching 12 bases. V lost 4 bases and J lost 6; bases outside the gene matches: 13. Per the germline V gene, CDR1 is MNHEY and CDR2 is SMNVEV (reference sequence). There are 17 residues in the CDR3. The CDR3 nucleotides are TGTGCCAGCAGTTCCCACCCGGAGGGACAGGGGGCTGGCGAGCAGTACTTC. This encodes CASSSHPEGQGAGEQYF.

The chain uses TRBV19 and TRBJ1-2; 7 bases match TRBD1. CDR3 size: 15 residues. V was clipped by 3 bases and J by 6 bases; unmatched bases: 10. CDR1 is LNHDA and CDR2 is SQIVND in the germline V gene (reference sequence). CDR3 in amino acids: CASSISSGQLNGYTF. Written as DNA, the CDR3 is TGTGCCAGTAGTATCAGTTCGGGACAGCTAAATGGCTACACCTTC.

This clone has a handful of counts. This chain links TRBV6-4 with TRBJ1-1; 11 positions agree with TRBD1. V trimming: 1 base; J trimming: 3 bases; junction bases outside the gene matches: 4. CDR3 size: 16 residues. CDR1 is MRHNA and CDR2 is SNTAGT in the germline V gene. This chain's CDR3 is CASSDWDRGRDTEAFF. DNA for the CDR3: TGTGCCAGCAGTGACTGGGACAGGGGGAGGGACACTGAAGCTTTCTTT.

This clone has a handful of counts. The CDR3 region is CASSQTSGGAYEQYF. The CDR3 DNA sequence: TGTGCCAGCAGCCAGACTAGCGGGGGGGCCTACGAGCAGTACTTC. V is TRBV7-9 and J is TRBJ2-7, with 14 bases fitting TRBD2. Germline V lookup: CDR1 SEHNR, CDR2 FQNEAQ (reference sequence). The J segment lost 2 bases and the V segment lost 5 bases, leaving 2 bases of the junction unmatched. The length of the CDR3 is 15 residues.

This chain links TRBV30 with TRBJ1-2, with 9 positions matching TRBD1. Germline CDR1 reads GTSNPN; CDR2 reads SVGIG (reference sequence). CDR3 length: 15 residues. The junction had 7 bases not matched to a gene; V was cut back by 3 bases and J by 2 bases. The CDR3 spells CAWSEGQGRNYGYTF. CDR3 in DNA: TGTGCCTGGAGCGAAGGACAGGGGAGAAACTATGGCTACACCTTC.

The chain joins TRBV9 to TRBJ2-7; D is possibly TRBD2 (6 bases). This CDR3 region has 14 residues. From germline, CDR1 is SGDLS and CDR2 YYNGEE. The V end was cut by 0 bases, the J end by 6 bases, with 13 bases between. CDR3 DNA: TGTGCCAGCAGCGTAGTGGAGGGAAGTGGCGAGCAGTACTTC. Translation: CASSVVEGSGEQYF.

This clone was counted between two and nine times. This chain links TRBV6-4 with TRBJ2-7; 7 bases fit TRBD1. V trimming: 8 bases; J trimming: 0 bases; junction bases outside the gene matches: 10. This CDR3 has 15 amino acids. The germline V gene has CDR1 MRHNA and CDR2 SNTAGT. The CDR3 nucleotides read TGTGCCAGCGGATCGACAGGGCGATTCTCCTACGAGCAGTACTTC. It is translated as CASGSTGRFSYEQYF.

This clone has more than one count but fewer than ten. The sample has other DNA sequences that encode this CDR3 too. The chain couples TRBV6-4 to TRBJ2-3; 9 bases match TRBD2. Germline lookup yields CDR1 MRHNA and CDR2 SNTAGT. V lost 2 bases, J lost 3 bases, and 0 bases stayed unmatched. The CDR3 is 14 amino acids. The CDR3 nucleotides are TGTGCCAGCAGTGACGCGGGGGGGACAGATACGCAGTATTTT. It encodes CASSDAGGTDTQYF.

This chain links TRBV7-2 with TRBJ2-7; no definite D call. Trimming removed 0 bases from V and 3 bases from J, with 9 bases in between. CDR3 length: 14 amino acids. The germline gives CDR1 SGHTA, CDR2 FQGNSA. The CDR3 coding sequence is TGTGCCAGCAGCTTAGCCTTGGCTAGCTACGAGCAGTACTTC. This sequence encodes CASSLALASYEQYF.